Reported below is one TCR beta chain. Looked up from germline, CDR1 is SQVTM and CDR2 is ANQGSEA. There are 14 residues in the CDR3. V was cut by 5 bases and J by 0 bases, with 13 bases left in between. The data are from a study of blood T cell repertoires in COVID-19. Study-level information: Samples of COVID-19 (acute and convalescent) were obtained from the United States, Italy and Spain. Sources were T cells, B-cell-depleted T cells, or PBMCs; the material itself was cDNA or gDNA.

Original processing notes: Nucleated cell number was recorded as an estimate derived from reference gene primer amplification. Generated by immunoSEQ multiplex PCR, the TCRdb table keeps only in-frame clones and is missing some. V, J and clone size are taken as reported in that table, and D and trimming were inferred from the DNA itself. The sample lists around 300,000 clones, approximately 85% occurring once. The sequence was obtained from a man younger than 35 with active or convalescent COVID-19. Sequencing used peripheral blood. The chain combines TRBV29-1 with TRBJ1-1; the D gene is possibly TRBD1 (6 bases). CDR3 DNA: TGCAGCGTTCAGCAGGGGATCATGAACACTGAAGCTTTCTTT. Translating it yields CSVQQGIMNTEAFF.